This T cell receptor (beta chain) emerged from a study of blood T cell repertoires in COVID-19. Cohort 3 recovered donors had two negative PCRs, clearance, or symptom resolution. Libraries were prepared by immunoSEQ multiplex PCR; TCRdb keeps only in-frame clonotypes and omits some of them. The sample yields just over 300,000 clones, approximately 90% seen once. There are 13 residues in the CDR3. The V end lost 1 base, the J end lost 2 bases, and 5 bases lay between the germline ends. V is TRBV12-3 or TRBV12-4 and J is TRBJ1-2; D gene uncertain. The clonotype originates from a man aged 25-45 years who had recovered from COVID-19. Sequencing was carried out using PBMCs or T cells enriched from blood (not recorded which). The CDR3 reads CASSLVQNYGYTF. The CDR3 nucleotides read TGTGCCAGCAGTTTAGTACAGAACTATGGCTACACCTTC.